This TCR beta chain was observed in a study of blood T cell repertoires in COVID-19. The CDR3 consists of 13 residues. V gave up 3 bases and J gave up 9 bases, with 12 bases separating them. Produced via immunoSEQ multiplex PCR; TCRdb's table is partial and in-frame only. The table lists roughly 360,000 clones, 88% of them singletons. This clonotype originated in a woman in her 30s with acute COVID-19. J is TRBJ2-1 and V is TRBV12-3 or TRBV12-4, with D perhaps matching TRBD1 (5 bases). The sequenced sample consisted of PBMCs or T cells enriched from blood (not recorded which). The CDR3 loop reads CASSFLGPGEQFF. The CDR3 DNA reads as TGTGCCAGCAGTTTTCTGGGGCCGGGTGAGCAGTTCTTC.